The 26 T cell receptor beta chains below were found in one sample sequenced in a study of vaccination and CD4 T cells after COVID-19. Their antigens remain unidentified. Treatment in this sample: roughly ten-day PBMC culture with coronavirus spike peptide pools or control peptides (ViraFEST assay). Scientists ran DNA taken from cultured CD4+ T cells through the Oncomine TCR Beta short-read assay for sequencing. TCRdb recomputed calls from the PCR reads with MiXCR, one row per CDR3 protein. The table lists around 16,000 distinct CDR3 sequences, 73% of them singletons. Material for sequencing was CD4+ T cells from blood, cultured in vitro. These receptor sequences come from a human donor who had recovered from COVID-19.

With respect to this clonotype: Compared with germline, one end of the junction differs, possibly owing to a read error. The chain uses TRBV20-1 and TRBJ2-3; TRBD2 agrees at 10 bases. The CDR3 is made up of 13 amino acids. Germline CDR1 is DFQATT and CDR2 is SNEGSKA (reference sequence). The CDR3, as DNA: TGCAGTGCTAACTACCTAGCGGGAGCCCGCACAAACTTT. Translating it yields CSANYLAGARTNF.

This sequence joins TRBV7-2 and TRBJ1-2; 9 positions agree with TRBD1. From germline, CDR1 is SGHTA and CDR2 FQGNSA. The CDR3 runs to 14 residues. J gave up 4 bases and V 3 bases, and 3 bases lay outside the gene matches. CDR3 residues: CASSFAQGAYGYTF. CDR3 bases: TGTGCCAGCAGCTTCGCACAGGGGGCCTATGGCTACACCTTC.

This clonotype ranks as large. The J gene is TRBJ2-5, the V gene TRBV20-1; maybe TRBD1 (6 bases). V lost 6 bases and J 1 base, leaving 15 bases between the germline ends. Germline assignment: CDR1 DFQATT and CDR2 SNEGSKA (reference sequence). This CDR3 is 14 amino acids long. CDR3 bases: TGCAGTGCCCCCTATAGGACAGTCCAAGAGACCCAGTACTTC. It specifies CSAPYRTVQETQYF.

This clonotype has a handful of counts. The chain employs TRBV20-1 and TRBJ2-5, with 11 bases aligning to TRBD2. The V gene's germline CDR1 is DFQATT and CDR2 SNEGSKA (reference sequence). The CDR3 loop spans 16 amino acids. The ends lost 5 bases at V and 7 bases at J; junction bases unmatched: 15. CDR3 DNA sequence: TGCAGTGCTCTAGAGTACCTAGCGGGAGGCCGGGCGACCCAGTACTTC. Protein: CSALEYLAGGRATQYF.

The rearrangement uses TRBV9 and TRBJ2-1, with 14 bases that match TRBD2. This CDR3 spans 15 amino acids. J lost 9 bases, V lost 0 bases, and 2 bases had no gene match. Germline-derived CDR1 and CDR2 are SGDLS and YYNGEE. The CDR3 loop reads CASSVGLAGGGEQFF. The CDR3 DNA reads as TGTGCCAGCAGCGTAGGACTAGCGGGAGGGGGTGAGCAGTTCTTC.

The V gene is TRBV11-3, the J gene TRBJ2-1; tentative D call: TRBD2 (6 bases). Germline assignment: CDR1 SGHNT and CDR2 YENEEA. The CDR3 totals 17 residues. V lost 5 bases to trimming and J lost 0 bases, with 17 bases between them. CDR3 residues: CASSPNAGTPSYNEQFF. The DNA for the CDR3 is TGTGCCAGCAGCCCAAACGCCGGGACTCCCTCCTACAATGAGCAGTTCTTC. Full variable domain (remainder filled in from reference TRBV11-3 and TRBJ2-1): EAGVVQSPRYKIIEKKQPVAFWCNPISGHNTLYWYLQNLGQGPELLIRYENEEAVDDSQLPKDRFSAERLKGVDSTLKIQPAELGDSAVYLCASSPNAGTPSYNEQFFGPGTRLTVL.

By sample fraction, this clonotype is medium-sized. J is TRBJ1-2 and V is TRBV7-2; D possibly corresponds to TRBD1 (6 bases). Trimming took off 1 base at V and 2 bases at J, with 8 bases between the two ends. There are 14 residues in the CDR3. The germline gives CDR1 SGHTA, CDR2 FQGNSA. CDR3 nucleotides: TGTGCCAGCAGCTTAGTACAGGGAAACTATGGCTACACCTTC. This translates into CASSLVQGNYGYTF. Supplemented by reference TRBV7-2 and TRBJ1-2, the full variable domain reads GAGVSQSPSNKVTEKGKDVELRCDPISGHTALYWYRQSLGQGLEFLIYFQGNSAPDKSGLPSDRFSAERTGGSVSTLTIQRTQQEDSAVYLCASSLVQGNYGYTFGSGTRLTVV.

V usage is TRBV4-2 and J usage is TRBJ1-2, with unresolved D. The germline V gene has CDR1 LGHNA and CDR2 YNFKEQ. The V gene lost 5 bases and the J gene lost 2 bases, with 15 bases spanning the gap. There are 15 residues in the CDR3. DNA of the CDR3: TGTGCCAGCAGCGCCGACCTCGCCCTCAACTATGGCTACACCTTC. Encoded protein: CASSADLALNYGYTF.

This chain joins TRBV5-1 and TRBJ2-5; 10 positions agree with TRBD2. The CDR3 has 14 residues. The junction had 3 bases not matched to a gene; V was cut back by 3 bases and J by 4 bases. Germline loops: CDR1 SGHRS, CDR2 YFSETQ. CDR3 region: CASSSSGRGETQYF. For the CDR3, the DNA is TGCGCCAGCAGCTCCAGCGGGAGGGGAGAGACCCAGTACTTC.

CDR3: CAISVGVWGTEAFF. In DNA, the CDR3 is TGTGCCATCAGTGTCGGGGTGTGGGGCACTGAAGCTTTCTTT. The chain carries TRBV10-3 and TRBJ1-1; D ambiguous. The V end lost 4 bases, the J end lost 4 bases, and 13 bases lay between the germline ends. CDR3 size: 14 residues. CDR1 and CDR2 (germline): ENHRY, SYGVKD.

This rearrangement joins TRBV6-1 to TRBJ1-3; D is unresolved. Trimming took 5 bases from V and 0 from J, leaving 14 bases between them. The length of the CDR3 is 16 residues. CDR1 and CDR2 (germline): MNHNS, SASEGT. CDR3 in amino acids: CASSPSFEVSGNTIYF. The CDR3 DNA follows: TGTGCCAGCAGTCCCTCGTTTGAGGTCTCTGGAAACACCATATATTTT.

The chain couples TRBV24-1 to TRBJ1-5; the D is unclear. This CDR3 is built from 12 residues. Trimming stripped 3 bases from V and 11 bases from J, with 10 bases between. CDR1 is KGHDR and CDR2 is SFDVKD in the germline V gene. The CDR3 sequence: CATSDPSSAQHF. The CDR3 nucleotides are TGTGCCACCAGTGATCCCTCTTCAGCCCAGCATTTT.

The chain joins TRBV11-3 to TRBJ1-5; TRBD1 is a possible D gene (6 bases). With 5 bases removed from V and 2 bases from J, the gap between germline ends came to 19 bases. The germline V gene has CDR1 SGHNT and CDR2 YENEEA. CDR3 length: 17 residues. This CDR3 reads CASSPSMGGCRNQPQHF. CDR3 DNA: TGTGCCAGCAGCCCTAGTATGGGGGGCTGTCGCAATCAGCCCCAGCATTTT.

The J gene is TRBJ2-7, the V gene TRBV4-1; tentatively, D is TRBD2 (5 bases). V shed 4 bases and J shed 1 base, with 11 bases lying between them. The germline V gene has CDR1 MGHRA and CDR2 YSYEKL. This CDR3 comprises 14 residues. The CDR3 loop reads CASSRQDSSYEQYF. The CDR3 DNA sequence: TGCGCCAGCAGCCGTCAGGACTCTTCCTACGAGCAGTACTTC.

DNA for the CDR3: TGTGCCAGCAGCCCCTACCAGGGGGCTGGCACCGGGGAGCTGTTTTTT. This gives the protein CASSPYQGAGTGELFF. V and J are TRBV14 and TRBJ2-2; TRBD1 matches at 8 bases. V lost 4 bases and J lost 4; bases outside the gene matches: 8. CDR1 is SGHDN, CDR2 FVKESK, per germline. This CDR3 contains 16 residues. Combining the CDR3 with reference TRBV14 and TRBJ2-2 gives the whole variable domain EAGVTQFPSHSVIEKGQTVTLRCDPISGHDNLYWYRRVMGKEIKFLLHFVKESKQDESGMPNNRFLAERTGGTYSTLKVQPAELEDSGVYFCASSPYQGAGTGELFFGEGSRLTVL.

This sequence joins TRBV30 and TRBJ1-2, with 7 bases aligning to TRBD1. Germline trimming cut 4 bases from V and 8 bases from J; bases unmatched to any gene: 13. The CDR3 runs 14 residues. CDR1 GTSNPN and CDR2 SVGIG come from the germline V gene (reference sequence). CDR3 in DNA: TGTGCCTGGAAAAAGGGACAGATATTTCCAGGCTACACCTTC. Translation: CAWKKGQIFPGYTF.

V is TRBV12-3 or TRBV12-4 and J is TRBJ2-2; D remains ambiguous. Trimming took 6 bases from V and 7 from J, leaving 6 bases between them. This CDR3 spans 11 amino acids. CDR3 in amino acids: CASSGHGELFF. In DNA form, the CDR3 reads TGTGCCAGCAGCGGGCACGGGGAGCTGTTTTTT.

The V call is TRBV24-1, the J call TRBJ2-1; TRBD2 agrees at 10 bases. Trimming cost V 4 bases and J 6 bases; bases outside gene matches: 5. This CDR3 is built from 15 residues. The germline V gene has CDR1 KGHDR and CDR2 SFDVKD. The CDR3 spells CATSDGTSETNEQFF. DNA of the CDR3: TGTGCCACCAGTGACGGGACTAGCGAGACCAATGAGCAGTTCTTC.

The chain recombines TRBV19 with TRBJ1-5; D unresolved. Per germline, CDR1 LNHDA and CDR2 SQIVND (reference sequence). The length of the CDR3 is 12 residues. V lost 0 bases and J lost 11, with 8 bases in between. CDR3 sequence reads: CASSIDRGTQHF. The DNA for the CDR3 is TGTGCCAGTAGTATAGATCGCGGGACCCAGCATTTT. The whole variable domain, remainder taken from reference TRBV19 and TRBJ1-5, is DGGITQSPKYLFRKEGQNVTLSCEQNLNHDAMYWYRQDPGQGLRLIYYSQIVNDFQKGDIAEGYSVSREKKESFPLTVTSAQKNPTAFYLCASSIDRGTQHFGDGTRLSIL.

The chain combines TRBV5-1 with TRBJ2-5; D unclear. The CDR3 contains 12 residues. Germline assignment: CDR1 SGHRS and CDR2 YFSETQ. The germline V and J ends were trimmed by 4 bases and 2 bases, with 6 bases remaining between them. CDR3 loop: CASSMQQETQYF. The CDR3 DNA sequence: TGCGCCAGCAGCATGCAACAAGAGACCCAGTACTTC.

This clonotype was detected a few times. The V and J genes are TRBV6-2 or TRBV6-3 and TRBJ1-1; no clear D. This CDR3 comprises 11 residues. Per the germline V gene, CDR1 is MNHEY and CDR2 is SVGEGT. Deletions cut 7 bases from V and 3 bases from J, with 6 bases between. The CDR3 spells CASMEYTEAFF. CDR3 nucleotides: TGTGCCAGCATGGAATACACTGAAGCTTTCTTT.

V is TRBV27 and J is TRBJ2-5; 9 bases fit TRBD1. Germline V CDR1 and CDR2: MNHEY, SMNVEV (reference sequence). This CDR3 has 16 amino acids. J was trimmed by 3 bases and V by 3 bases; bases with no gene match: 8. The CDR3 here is CASSFYPGQGKETQYF. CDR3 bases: TGTGCCAGCAGTTTCTACCCCGGACAGGGGAAAGAGACCCAGTACTTC.

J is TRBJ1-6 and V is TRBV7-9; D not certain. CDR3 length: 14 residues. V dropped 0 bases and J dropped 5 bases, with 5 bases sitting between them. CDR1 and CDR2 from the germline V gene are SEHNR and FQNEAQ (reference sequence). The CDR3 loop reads CASSLASDNSPLHF. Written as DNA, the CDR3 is TGTGCCAGCAGCTTAGCTTCGGATAATTCACCCCTCCACTTT.

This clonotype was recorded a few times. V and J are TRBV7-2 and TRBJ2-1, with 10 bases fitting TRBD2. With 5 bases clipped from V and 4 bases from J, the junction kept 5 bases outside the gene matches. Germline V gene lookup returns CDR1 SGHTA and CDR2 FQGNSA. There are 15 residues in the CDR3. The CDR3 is CASSMGTSVYNEQFF. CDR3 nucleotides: TGTGCCAGCAGCATGGGGACTAGCGTGTACAATGAGCAGTTCTTC.

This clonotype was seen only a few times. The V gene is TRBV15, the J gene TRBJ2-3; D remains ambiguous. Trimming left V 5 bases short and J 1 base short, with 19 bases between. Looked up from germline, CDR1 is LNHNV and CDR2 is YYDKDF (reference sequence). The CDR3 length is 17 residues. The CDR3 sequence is CATSSYPSSSGTDTQYF. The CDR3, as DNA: TGTGCCACCAGCTCGTACCCGTCCAGTTCAGGCACAGATACGCAGTATTTT.

CDR3 nucleotide sequence: TGCAGTGCTAGAGATCGTCCAGGGAAAAACACCATATATTTT. It yields the protein CSARDRPGKNTIYF. The gene calls are TRBV20-1 and TRBJ1-3; D is perhaps TRBD1 (5 bases). Germline CDR1 and CDR2: DFQATT and SNEGSKA (reference sequence). Deletions cut 0 bases from V and 6 bases from J, with 12 bases between. The CDR3 consists of 14 residues.